Included here is one TCR beta chain sequence, with context. The antigen remains unidentified. The source material, RNA transcripts, was used to amplify TCR beta CDR3 regions. The TCR CDR3 was amplified in a first-round RT-PCR using the HTBI primer set. One entry per CDR3 protein results from TCRdb running MiXCR on the multiplex PCR reads. Among about 570,000 distinct CDR3 sequences listed, 12% to 15% were seen once. Patients counted as stable if ophthalmopathy did not develop within 18 months. Exclusion of a patient resulted from uncontrolled infection, other autoimmune disease, pregnancy or lactation. Each diagnosis was grounded in clinical symptoms, serum thyroxine and TRAb, thyroid ultrasound, and orbital computed tomography. These data are taken from a study of T cells in Graves' hyperthyroidism and ophthalmopathy. General study points: The blood repertoire included most of the expanded thyroid clonotypes above 0.001.

CDR3 length: 12 amino acids. Trimming stripped 2 bases from V and 4 bases from J, with 7 bases between. Germline V gene lookup returns CDR1 SGHNT and CDR2 YYREEE (reference sequence). The sequenced sample consisted of blood. The chain combines TRBV5-4 with TRBJ2-7; unclear D gene. The sequence came from a woman aged 40 to 50 with Graves' hyperthyroidism. The CDR3 DNA is TGTGCCAGCAGCTTTATGGGGTACGAGCAGTACTTC. Amino acid sequence: CASSFMGYEQYF.